Presented here are 3 T cell receptor beta chains from one specimen sequenced in a study of blood T cells in healthy people across ages. Sample-barcoded 5' priming and a J-beta primer mix drove a second PCR of about 6 to 12 cycles. Using its own MiXCR run on the 5' RACE reads, TCRdb lists one record per CDR3 protein. The sample contains 1.5 million or so distinct CDR3 sequences, around 40% of which appear only once. The sample was blood. Receptors originate from a young woman in good health.

This clonotype has more than one count but fewer than ten. The chain combines TRBV7-9 with TRBJ2-3; D possibly corresponds to TRBD2 (6 bases). This CDR3 contains 18 residues. The V end lost 3 bases, the J end lost 2 bases, and 21 bases lay between the germline ends. The V gene's germline CDR1 is SEHNR and CDR2 FQNEAQ (reference sequence). The CDR3 reads CASSLLAALAPHTDTQYF. The CDR3 DNA sequence: TGTGCCAGCAGCTTGTTAGCGGCCCTCGCACCCCACACAGATACGCAGTATTTT.

The rearrangement links TRBV4-1 to TRBJ1-5; 8 nucleotides match TRBD1. Germline loops: CDR1 MGHRA, CDR2 YSYEKL. V lost 2 bases to trimming and J lost 0 bases; unmatched junction nucleotides: 9. The CDR3 is made up of 18 amino acids. CDR3 coding DNA: TGCGCCAGCAGCCAACGCTATGACAGGGGAAATAGCAATCAGCCCCAGCATTTT. Protein sequence: CASSQRYDRGNSNQPQHF.

For this clonotype: Germline and junction disagree at one end, which may indicate a read error. This sequence joins TRBV12-3 or TRBV12-4 and TRBJ1-2; tentatively, D is TRBD1 (6 bases). This CDR3 contains 13 residues. The CDR3 nucleotides are TGTGCCAGTTCCTCAGGGGCGGGCTATGACTACACCTTC. It encodes CASSSGAGYDYTF.